This entry lists 19 T cell receptor beta chains sequenced from one sample in a study of metastatic and nonmetastatic thyroid tumors. Among the patients, none had received any treatment before thyroid surgery. TCRdb re-clonotyped the PCR reads via MiXCR. The sample yields about 15,000 clones, approximately 3.7% seen once. Sequencing was carried out using tumor tissue. The origin of the receptors is a female donor with papillary thyroid cancer or a benign thyroid nodule (not recorded which). Some clones in this sample may be carry-over from other donors' samples.

This clone is judged medium-sized. The rearrangement links TRBV11-2 to TRBJ1-2; no firm D call. The length of the CDR3 is 14 residues. Trimming pared 5 bases from V and 4 bases from J, leaving 14 bases between. CDR1 and CDR2 from the germline V gene are SGHAT and FQNNGV. CDR3 residues: CASSGEARSYGYTF. The CDR3 nucleotides read TGTGCCAGCAGCGGAGAGGCCAGGAGCTATGGCTACACCTTC.

The sample holds a few counts of this clone. One end of the junction is discordant with germline, which a read error may explain. The chain uses TRBV5-1 and TRBJ2-7; TRBD1 matches 9 bases. CDR3 length: 16 amino acids. Germline loops: CDR1 SGHRS, CDR2 YFSETQ. The chain's CDR3 is CASIPEQGARSDEQYF. CDR3 DNA: TGCGCCAGCATCCCGGAACAGGGGGCAAGGTCGGACGAGCAGTACTTT.

This clone was detected only a few times. A much larger clonotype is one base distant, so this may be a read error. The chain joins TRBV24-1 to TRBJ1-4; tentatively, D is TRBD1 (6 bases). The CDR3 is made up of 14 amino acids. Germline V gives CDR1 KGHDR, CDR2 SFDVKD. CDR3 sequence (DNA): TGTACCACCAGTGATACAGGGAATAATGAAAAACTGTTTTTT. Residues: CTTSDTGNNEKLFF.

This clone was seen a few times. J is TRBJ2-6 and V is TRBV4-1; either TRBD1 or TRBD2 may supply D (5 bases each). Trimming removed 5 bases from V and 1 base from J, with 18 bases in between. This CDR3 region has 18 residues. Germline V gene sequence: CDR1 MGHRA, CDR2 YSYEKL. The CDR3 loop is CASSYRTSGISGANVLTF. The CDR3 DNA follows: TGCGCCAGCAGCTACCGGACAAGCGGAATTTCTGGGGCCAACGTCCTGACTTTC.

By sample fraction, this clone is large. The chain is built from TRBV28 and TRBJ1-2, with 7 bases lining up with TRBD1. V trimming: 3 bases; J trimming: 0 bases; junction bases outside the gene matches: 10. CDR3 length: 17 residues. From germline, CDR1 is MDHEN and CDR2 SYDVKM. DNA for the CDR3: TGTGCCAGCAGTTTGACAACCGGGACAGCAGCTAACTATGGCTACACCTTC. This translates into CASSLTTGTAANYGYTF.

This clone has only a few counts. The V gene is TRBV24-1, the J gene TRBJ2-3; D might be TRBD2 (5 bases). This CDR3 region has 16 residues. Trimming removed 3 bases at V and 2 bases at J, with 14 bases between. The V gene's germline CDR1 is KGHDR and CDR2 SFDVKD. CDR3 coding DNA: TGTGCCACCAGTGATACCAAGCCGCGGGCCACAGATACGCAGTATTTT. It codes for CATSDTKPRATDTQYF.

J is TRBJ1-6 and V is TRBV30; D unresolved. Looked up from germline, CDR1 is GTSNPN and CDR2 is SVGIG (reference sequence). The CDR3 spans 16 residues. Deletions cut 3 bases from V and 3 bases from J, with 15 bases between. CDR3 nucleotide sequence: TGTGCCTGGAGGCGGGCAGGAGTAAGCTATAATTCACCCCTCCACTTT. Amino acids: CAWRRAGVSYNSPLHF.

This clone was recorded many times. The chain's CDR3 is CASSLGGSGNTIYF. The CDR3 nucleotides are TGTGCCAGCAGTTTAGGGGGCTCTGGAAACACCATATATTTT. This chain joins TRBV27 and TRBJ1-3; perhaps TRBD1 as D (5 bases). Germline V gene data show CDR1 as MNHEY and CDR2 as SMNVEV (reference sequence). V was clipped by 2 bases and J by 0 bases, with 5 bases between them. This CDR3 region has 14 residues.

This clone was seen a handful of times. The rearrangement links TRBV20-1 to TRBJ2-2; the D gene is possibly TRBD1 (7 bases). The V gene lost 4 bases and the J gene lost 1 base, with 10 bases spanning the gap. Germline V gene sequence: CDR1 DFQATT, CDR2 SNEGSKA (reference sequence). The length of the CDR3 is 14 residues. Written as DNA, the CDR3 is TGCAGTGCTACCCAGGGGGGGAACACCGGGGAGCTGTTTTTT. Its protein is CSATQGGNTGELFF.

This clone was found a few times. The CDR3 sequence: CASTFNPPATSYNSPLHF. CDR3 DNA sequence: TGTGCCAGCACTTTCAACCCGCCCGCGACCTCATATAATTCACCCCTCCACTTT. The J gene is TRBJ1-6, the V gene TRBV6-5; D gene uncertain. Germline V CDR1 and CDR2: MNHEY, SVGAGI. V was shortened by 7 bases and J by 4 bases, with 23 bases between the two germline ends. The CDR3 is 18 residues long.

The chain couples TRBV5-1 to TRBJ2-2; 7 positions agree with TRBD1. The germline V gene has CDR1 SGHRS and CDR2 YFSETQ. This CDR3 is built from 15 residues. The ends lost 4 bases at V and 3 bases at J; junction bases unmatched: 6. The CDR3 here is CASSRQGADTGELFF. CDR3 DNA: TGCGCCAGCAGCCGACAGGGAGCGGACACCGGGGAGCTGTTTTTT.

The chain uses TRBV7-2 and TRBJ1-2; D unclear. Germline V gives CDR1 SGHTA, CDR2 FQGNSA. Deletions cut 1 base from V and 2 bases from J, with 11 bases between. The CDR3 totals 15 residues. CDR3 amino acids: CASSLEGSSNYGYTF. The CDR3 bases are TGTGCCAGCAGCTTAGAGGGCAGTTCAAACTATGGCTACACCTTC.

This chain links TRBV3-1 with TRBJ1-1; D is unclear. Germline CDR1 LGHDT, CDR2 YNNKEL (reference sequence). V gave up 4 bases and J gave up 10 bases, with 13 bases separating them. This CDR3 is built from 12 residues. CDR3 nucleotide sequence: TGTGCCAGCAGCCTGACCGGGAAGGGAGCTTTCTTT. Translation: CASSLTGKGAFF.

Concerning this clone itself: Since a much larger clone is just one base distant, this may be a read error. Different DNA sequences within this sample yield the same CDR3. The chain combines TRBV2 with TRBJ2-5, with TRBD2 matching 7 bases. Germline assignment: CDR1 SNHLY and CDR2 FYNNEI. The CDR3 is 12 amino acids. Here the CDR3 DNA reads TGTGCCTGCAGTGTGGGGGGGGAGACACAGTACTTC. Amino acids: CACSVGGETQYF.

This clone was counted only a few times. The genes are TRBV4-1 and TRBJ1-2, with D possibly TRBD1 on 6 matching bases. The CDR3 spans 14 residues. Trimming stripped 4 bases from V and 4 bases from J, with 13 bases between. Germline lookup yields CDR1 MGHRA and CDR2 YSYEKL. CDR3 nucleotide sequence: TGCGCCAGCAGCCCAATCACAGGGAGCTATGGCTACACCTTC. As protein: CASSPITGSYGYTF.

This clone was detected only a few times. The chain employs TRBV19 and TRBJ2-1; 10 positions agree with TRBD2. Looked up from germline, CDR1 is LNHDA and CDR2 is SQIVND (reference sequence). Trimming removed 4 bases from V and 2 bases from J; junction bases left unmatched: 5. The length of the CDR3 is 16 residues. DNA for the CDR3: TGTGCCAGTAGTAAAACCGGGACTAGCGCCTACAATGAGCAGTTCTTC. This gives the protein CASSKTGTSAYNEQFF.

This clone was found a few times. The rearrangement links TRBV12-3 or TRBV12-4 to TRBJ2-2, with 11 positions matching TRBD2. With V trimmed by 5 bases and J by 7 bases, 12 bases remained unmatched. This CDR3 region has 17 residues. In DNA, the CDR3 is TGTGCCAGCAGTGGAATTAGCGGGAGGGCCTTGGGCGGGGAGCTGTTTTTT. It yields the protein CASSGISGRALGGELFF.

This clone was picked up a small number of times. This chain joins TRBV28 and TRBJ1-6, with a tentative D call TRBD1 (6 bases). Deletions cut 2 bases from V and 7 bases from J, with 12 bases between. This CDR3 spans 15 amino acids. Germline V lookup: CDR1 MDHEN, CDR2 SYDVKM. The CDR3, as DNA: TGTGCCAGCAGTTTAGGGGGCAGCGAGAATTCACCCCTCCACTTT. Translating gives CASSLGGSENSPLHF.

This clone was seen a few times. V is TRBV6-1 and J is TRBJ2-7; TRBD1 or TRBD2 may be the D gene (5 bases each). Germline V gene lookup returns CDR1 MNHNS and CDR2 SASEGT. The length of the CDR3 is 13 residues. The V end was cut by 8 bases, the J end by 2 bases, with 13 bases between. The CDR3 here is CASRGDPPYEQYF. DNA for the CDR3: TGTGCCAGCCGAGGGGATCCCCCCTACGAGCAGTACTTC.